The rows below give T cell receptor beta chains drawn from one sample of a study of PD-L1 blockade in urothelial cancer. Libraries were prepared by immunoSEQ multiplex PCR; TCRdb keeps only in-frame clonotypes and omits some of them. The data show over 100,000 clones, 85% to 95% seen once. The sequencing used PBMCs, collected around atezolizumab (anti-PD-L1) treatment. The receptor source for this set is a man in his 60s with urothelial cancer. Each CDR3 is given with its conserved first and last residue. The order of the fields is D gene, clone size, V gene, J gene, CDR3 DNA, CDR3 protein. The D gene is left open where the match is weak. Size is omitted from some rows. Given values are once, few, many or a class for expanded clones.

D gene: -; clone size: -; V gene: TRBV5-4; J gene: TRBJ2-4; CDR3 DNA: TGTGCCAGCAGCTCCTTAATTCGTGGGGCAAGTGACATTCAGTACTTC; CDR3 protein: CASSSLIRGASDIQYF
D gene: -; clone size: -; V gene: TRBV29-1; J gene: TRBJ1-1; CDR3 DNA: TGCAGCGTGTTGACCTCGACAGGGAACACTGAAGCTTTCTTT; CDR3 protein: CSVLTSTGNTEAFF
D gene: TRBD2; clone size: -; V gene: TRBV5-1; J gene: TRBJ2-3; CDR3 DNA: TGCGCCAGCAGCTACAACCAGGGACTAGCGGCTGGAGATACGCAGTATTTT; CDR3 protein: CASSYNQGLAAGDTQYF
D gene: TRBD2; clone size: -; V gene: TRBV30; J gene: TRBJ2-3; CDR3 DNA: TGTGCCTGGAGTGTCGGGCTAGCGGGGGGGGGAGATACGCAGTATTTT; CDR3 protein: CAWSVGLAGGGDTQYF
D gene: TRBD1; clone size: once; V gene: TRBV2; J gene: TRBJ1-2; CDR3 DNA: TGTGCCAGCATCCGACAGGGTCGCTACTATGGCTACACCTTC; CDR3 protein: CASIRQGRYYGYTF
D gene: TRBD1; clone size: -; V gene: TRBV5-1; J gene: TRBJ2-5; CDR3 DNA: TGCGCCAGCAGCTTACCACCGGGACAGGGGTTAGAGACCCAGTACTTC; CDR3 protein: CASSLPPGQGLETQYF
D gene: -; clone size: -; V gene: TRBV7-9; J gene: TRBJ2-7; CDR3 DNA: TGTGCCCCCGAGAGGGTCGACGAGCAGTACTTC; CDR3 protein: CAPERVDEQYF
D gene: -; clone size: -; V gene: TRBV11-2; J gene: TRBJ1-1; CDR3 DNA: TGTGCCAGCAGCTTGGCGAATAGCGCTGAAGCTTTCTTT; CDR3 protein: CASSLANSAEAFF
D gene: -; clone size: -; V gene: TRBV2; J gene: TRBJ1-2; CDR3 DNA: TGTGCCAGCAGTGAATGGACAGCCTATGGCTACACCTTC; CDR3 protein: CASSEWTAYGYTF
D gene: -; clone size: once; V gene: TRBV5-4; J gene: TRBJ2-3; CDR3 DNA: TGTGCCAGCAGCCCTCGTCGGAGCACAGATACGCAGTATTTT; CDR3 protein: CASSPRRSTDTQYF
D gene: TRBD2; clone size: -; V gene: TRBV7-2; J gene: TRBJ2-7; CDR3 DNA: TGTGCCAGCAGCTGGACTAGCGGGAGCGAGCAGTACTTC; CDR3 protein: CASSWTSGSEQYF
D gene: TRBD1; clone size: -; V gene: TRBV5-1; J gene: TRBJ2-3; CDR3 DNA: TGCGCCAGCAGCGGACAGGGCACAGATACGCAGTATTTT; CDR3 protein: CASSGQGTDTQYF
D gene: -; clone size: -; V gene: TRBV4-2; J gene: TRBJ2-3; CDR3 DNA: TGTGCCAGCAGCCAAGATAAGCCGGTCCTCACAGATACGCAGTATTTT; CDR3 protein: CASSQDKPVLTDTQYF
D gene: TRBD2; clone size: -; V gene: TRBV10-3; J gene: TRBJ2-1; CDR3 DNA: TGTGCCATCAGTGAGTCTGGGACTACCGGGAATGAGCAGTTCTTC; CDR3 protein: CAISESGTTGNEQFF
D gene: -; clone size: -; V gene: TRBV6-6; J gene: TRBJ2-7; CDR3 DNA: TGTGCCAGCAGTTACGGATGGGGGGTAGGCGAGCAGTACTTC; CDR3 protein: CASSYGWGVGEQYF
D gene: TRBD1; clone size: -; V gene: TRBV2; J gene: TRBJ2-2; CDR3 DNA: TGTGCCAGCAGAGAACAGGGGATCACCGGGGAGCTGTTTTTT; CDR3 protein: CASREQGITGELFF
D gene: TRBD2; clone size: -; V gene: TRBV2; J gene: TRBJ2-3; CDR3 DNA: TGTGCCAGCAGTGGGACTAGCTACACAGATACGCAGTATTTT; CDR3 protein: CASSGTSYTDTQYF
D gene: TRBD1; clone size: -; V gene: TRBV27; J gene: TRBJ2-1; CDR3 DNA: TGTGCCAGCAGTAGCGGACAGGGGGCGCTTGAGCAGTTCTTC; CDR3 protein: CASSSGQGALEQFF
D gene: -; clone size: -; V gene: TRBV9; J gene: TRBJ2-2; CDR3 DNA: TGTGCCAGCAGCGTAGACGGGGGTCATGGCGGGGAGCTGTTTTTT; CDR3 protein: CASSVDGGHGGELFF
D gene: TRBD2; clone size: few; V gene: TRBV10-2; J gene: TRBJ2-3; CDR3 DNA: TGCGCCAGCAGTCCCTATCCGTACGGGAGGGAGACGGAAACAGATACGCAGTATTTT; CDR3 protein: CASSPYPYGRETETDTQYF